Sequencing of this TCR beta chain was carried out in a study of blood T cell repertoires in COVID-19. Turning to the study itself: Sites in the United States, Italy and Spain provided acute and convalescent COVID-19 samples. The cDNA or gDNA used as material had been derived from T cells, B-cell-depleted T cells, or PBMCs.

Sequenced by immunoSEQ multiplex PCR; TCRdb stores in-frame clones only, minus some. The sample has 110,000 to 150,000 clones, 84% seen once. CDR3 length equals 14 residues. In germline, CDR1 is ENHRY, CDR2 SYGVKD. The junction had 8 bases not matched to a gene; V was cut back by 6 bases and J by 4 bases. The rearrangement links TRBV10-3 to TRBJ1-2; 7 positions agree with TRBD1. Sequencing input: peripheral blood. The TCR originated in a human donor in a cohort sampled during active COVID-19. The CDR3 is CAISPGQLLYGYTF. CDR3 bases: TGTGCCATCAGCCCGGGACAGCTACTCTATGGCTACACCTTC.